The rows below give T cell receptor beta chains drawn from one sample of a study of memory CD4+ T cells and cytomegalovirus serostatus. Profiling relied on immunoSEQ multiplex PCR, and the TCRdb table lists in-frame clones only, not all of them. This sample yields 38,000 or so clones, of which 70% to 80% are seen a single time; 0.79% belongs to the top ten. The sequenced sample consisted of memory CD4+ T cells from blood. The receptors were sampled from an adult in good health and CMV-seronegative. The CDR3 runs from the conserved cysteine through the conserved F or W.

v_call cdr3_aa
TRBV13 CASGLGETQYF
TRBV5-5 CASSFGQDNSPLHF
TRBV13 CASSLVGYGLAGGAVTDTQYF
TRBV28 CASSDNNYGYTF
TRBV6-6 CASSRVVELMNTEAFF
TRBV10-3 CAISRDRGAEKLFF
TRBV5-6 CASSLPGVTEAFF
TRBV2 CASSDGSLTYGYTF
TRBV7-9 CASSGTGRANVLTF
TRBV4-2 CASSQDTANYGYTF
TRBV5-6 CASSLGRSQPQHF
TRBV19 CASSMTGRGPFRSGYTF
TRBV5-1 CASSLDPNGEAFF
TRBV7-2 CASSRSGGDYEQYF
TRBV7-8 CASSPGGQSKSREQYF
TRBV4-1 CASSQQRGNTEAFF
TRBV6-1 CASSSGGQRLNIQYF